This T cell receptor beta chain was identified in a study of regulatory T cells in long-lasting Graves disease. In regard to this clonotype: The antigen remains undetermined.

Arm-PCR of CDR3 regions and iRepertoire HTBI primers were the basis on which TCR beta libraries were built. Authors' analysis steps: In the combined samples, 62 TRBV and 11 to 15 TRBJ segments were identified. MiXCR, applied by TCRdb to the multiplex PCR reads, yields one record per CDR3 protein. It is TCRdb's table, rather than the study itself, that gives the V and J calls and clone size. Counted here are around 340,000 distinct CDR3 sequences, about 20% occurring once; the ten biggest clones make up 29%. General observations from the study: Newly diagnosed disease favored TRBV20-1 and TRBJ2-1 over persistent disease.

The CDR3 length is 12 residues. Trimming pared 0 bases from V and 10 bases from J, leaving 7 bases between. Looked up from germline, CDR1 is SGHNT and CDR2 is YENEEA. Time point reported: persistent/refractory GD, antithyroid drugs over 5 years with positive TRAb. Generation of the TCR library employed RNA extracted from PBMCs. This chain links TRBV11-3 with TRBJ2-1; D not resolved. The origin of this receptor is a female donor with Graves disease. This sample comprised peripheral blood mononuclear cells (PBMCs), obtained when the disease was refractory, from a patient treated with antithyroid drugs. CDR3 DNA sequence: TGTGCCAGCAGCTTAGATCCCTTCGAGCAGTTCTTC. Translated, it gives CASSLDPFEQFF.